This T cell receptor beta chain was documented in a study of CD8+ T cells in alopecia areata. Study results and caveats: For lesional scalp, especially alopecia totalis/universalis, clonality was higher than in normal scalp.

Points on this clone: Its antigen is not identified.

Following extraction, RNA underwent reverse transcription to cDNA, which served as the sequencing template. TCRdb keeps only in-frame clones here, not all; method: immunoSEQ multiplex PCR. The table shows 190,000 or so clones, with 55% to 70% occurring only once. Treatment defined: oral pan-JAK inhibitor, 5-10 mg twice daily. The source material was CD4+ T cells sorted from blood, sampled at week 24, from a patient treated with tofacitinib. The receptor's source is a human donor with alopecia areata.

The CDR3 DNA reads TGTGCCAGCAGCTTTTACGCTGCAGGGGGCAATCAGCCCCAGCATTTT. Protein: CASSFYAAGGNQPQHF. The genes are TRBV7-2 and TRBJ1-5; possibly TRBD1 for D (6 bases). Trimming pared 3 bases from V and 2 bases from J, leaving 14 bases between. The CDR3 has 16 residues. Germline V gene lookup returns CDR1 SGHTA and CDR2 FQGNSA.